Below, 7 T cell receptor beta chains from the same sample are listed, as sequenced in a study of cytomegalovirus exposure and HLA in healthy donors. The PCR contained 60 Vbeta and 13 Jbeta primers. The repertoire was sequenced with immunoSEQ multiplex PCR; TCRdb's copy has only in-frame clones and lacks some. Seen here are 150,000 to 200,000 clones, 79% observed once, and the top ten hold approximately 2.2%. The sequencing input was PBMCs. The origin of the receptors is a woman in her 50s in good health and CMV-seronegative.

This sequence joins TRBV19 and TRBJ1-2; 9 bases line up with TRBD1. CDR1 and CDR2 from the germline V gene are LNHDA and SQIVND (reference sequence). This CDR3 region has 12 residues. V dropped 6 bases and J dropped 12; count of bases not matched to a gene: 8. The CDR3 here is CASSRPGQGNTF. The CDR3 region has the DNA TGTGCCAGTAGCCGACCGGGACAGGGAAACACCTTC. The full variable domain, in which reference TRBV19 and TRBJ1-2 provide the parts outside the CDR3, is DGGITQSPKYLFRKEGQNVTLSCEQNLNHDAMYWYRQDPGQGLRLIYYSQIVNDFQKGDIAEGYSVSREKKESFPLTVTSAQKNPTAFYLCASSRPGQGNTFGSGTRLTVV.

This sequence joins TRBV29-1 and TRBJ1-4, with D hard to call. This CDR3 is 14 amino acids long. From germline, CDR1 is SQVTM and CDR2 ANQGSEA. Trimming took off 4 bases at V and 3 bases at J, with 12 bases between the two ends. The CDR3 reads CSVGGRRSNEKLFF. The CDR3 DNA reads as TGCAGCGTTGGTGGGCGCCGTTCTAATGAAAAACTGTTTTTT. The full variable domain, completed using reference TRBV29-1 and TRBJ1-4, is SAVISQKPSRDICQRGTSLTIQCQVDSQVTMMFWYRQQPGQSLTLIATANQGSEATYESGFVIDKFPISRPNLTFSTLTVSNMSPEDSSIYLCSVGGRRSNEKLFFGSGTQLSVL.

The rearrangement joins TRBV7-8 to TRBJ2-2; 11 nucleotides line up with TRBD1. Germline V CDR1 and CDR2: SGHVS, FQNEAQ. Trimming cost V 5 bases and J 5 bases; bases outside gene matches: 4. The CDR3 sequence is 15 residues long. The CDR3 loop is CASSPGTGGTGELFF. The DNA of the CDR3 is TGTGCCAGCAGCCCCGGGACAGGGGGGACCGGGGAGCTGTTTTTT.

This chain uses TRBV10-2 with TRBJ2-5; a weak D match, TRBD2 (5 bases). Trimming left V 5 bases short and J 3 bases short, with 7 bases between. This CDR3 spans 12 amino acids. Germline lookup yields CDR1 WSHSY and CDR2 SAAADI. The CDR3 reads CASSRGEETQYF. In DNA form, the CDR3 reads TGCGCCAGCAGTCGGGGAGAAGAGACCCAGTACTTC.

This clone was seen only a few times. The chain is built from TRBV4-3 and TRBJ1-3; TRBD1 aligns across 7 bases. The CDR3 is made up of 16 amino acids. CDR1 and CDR2 (germline): LGHNA, YSLEER. V lost 4 bases to trimming and J lost 2 bases; unmatched junction nucleotides: 8. The CDR3 DNA is TGCGCCAGCAGCCGGGGTGACAGGGCGGCTGGAAACACCATATATTTT. It yields the protein CASSRGDRAAGNTIYF.

The chain is built from TRBV7-6 and TRBJ1-2; TRBD1 aligns across 8 bases. This CDR3 has 14 residues. The germline V gene has CDR1 SGHVS and CDR2 FNYEAQ. V was pared by 5 bases and J by 2 bases, with 4 bases of the junction left unmatched. The CDR3: CASSLGTGNYGYTF. The CDR3, as DNA: TGTGCCAGCAGCCTCGGGACAGGAAACTATGGCTACACCTTC.

The chain recombines TRBV7-8 with TRBJ2-1; 10 positions agree with TRBD1. The CDR3 loop spans 16 amino acids. Germline lookup yields CDR1 SGHVS and CDR2 FQNEAQ. The V and J ends lost 2 bases and 3 bases, in that order; junction bases with no gene match: 4. The CDR3 sequence: CASSLRTGGDYNEQFF. Here the CDR3 DNA reads TGTGCCAGCAGCTTAAGGACAGGGGGGGACTACAATGAGCAGTTCTTC.